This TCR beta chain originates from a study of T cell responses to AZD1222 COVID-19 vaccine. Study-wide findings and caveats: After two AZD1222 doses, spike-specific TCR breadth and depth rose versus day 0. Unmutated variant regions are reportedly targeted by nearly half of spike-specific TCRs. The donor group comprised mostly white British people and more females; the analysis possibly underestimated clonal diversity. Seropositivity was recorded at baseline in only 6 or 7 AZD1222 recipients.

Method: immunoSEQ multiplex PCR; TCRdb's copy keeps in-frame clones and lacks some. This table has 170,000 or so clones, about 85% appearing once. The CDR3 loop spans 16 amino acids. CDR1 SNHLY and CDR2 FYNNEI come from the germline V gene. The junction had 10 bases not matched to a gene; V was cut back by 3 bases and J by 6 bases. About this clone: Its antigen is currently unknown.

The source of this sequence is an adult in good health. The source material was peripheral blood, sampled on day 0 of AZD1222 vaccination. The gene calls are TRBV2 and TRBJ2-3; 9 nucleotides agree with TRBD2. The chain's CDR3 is CASSDPTSGGRDTQYF. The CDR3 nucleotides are TGTGCCAGCAGTGACCCGACTAGCGGAGGGCGGGATACGCAGTATTTT. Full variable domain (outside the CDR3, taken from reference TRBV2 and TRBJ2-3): EPEVTQTPSHQVTQMGQEVILRCVPISNHLYFYWYRQILGQKVEFLVSFYNNEISEKSEIFDDQFSVERPDGSNFTLKIRSTKLEDSAMYFCASSDPTSGGRDTQYFGPGTRLTVL.